Following are 8 T cell receptor beta chains from one sample sequenced in a study of blood T cell repertoires in COVID-19. Sequencing used immunoSEQ multiplex PCR; TCRdb keeps in-frame clones, though not all of them. The sample has about 100,000 clones, 70% to 90% seen once. Material for sequencing was peripheral blood. The receptors were gathered from a human donor in a cohort sampled during active COVID-19.

The V gene is TRBV5-1, the J gene TRBJ2-7; 10 bases fit TRBD2. Trimming removed 1 base from V and 2 bases from J; junction bases left unmatched: 3. CDR1 is SGHRS and CDR2 is YFSETQ in the germline V gene. The CDR3 runs 15 residues. The CDR3 region is CASSLLTSGTYEQYF. Written as DNA, the CDR3 is TGCGCCAGCAGCTTGTTAACTAGCGGGACCTACGAGCAGTACTTC. The variable domain in full, with the rest retrieved from reference TRBV5-1 and TRBJ2-7, is KAGVTQTPRYLIKTRGQQVTLSCSPISGHRSVSWYQQTPGQGLQFLFEYFSETQRNKGNFPGRFSGRQFSNSRSEMNVSTLELGDSALYLCASSLLTSGTYEQYFGPGTRLTVT.

The chain is built from TRBV6-5 and TRBJ1-5; possibly TRBD1 for D (6 bases). Germline V gene lookup returns CDR1 MNHEY and CDR2 SVGAGI. This CDR3 has 15 amino acids. The ends were cut back, 6 bases at V and 0 bases at J, with 12 bases in the middle. Written as DNA, the CDR3 is TGTGCCAGCAGGAGGACAGAAAATAGCAATCAGCCCCAGCATTTT. Its protein is CASRRTENSNQPQHF.

This sequence joins TRBV7-2 and TRBJ1-2; a weak D match, TRBD1 (5 bases). V shed 6 bases and J shed 3 bases, with 11 bases lying between them. Germline assignment: CDR1 SGHTA and CDR2 FQGNSA. The CDR3 is made up of 13 amino acids. This chain's CDR3 is CASRSGLDYGYTF. CDR3 DNA: TGTGCCAGCAGATCGGGACTTGACTATGGCTACACCTTC.

The V gene is TRBV9, the J gene TRBJ2-7; the match to TRBD1 covers 9 bases. The CDR3 length is 15 residues. Trimming took 4 bases from V and 4 from J; bases not matched to a gene: 9. Germline CDR1 is SGDLS and CDR2 is YYNGEE. CDR3 amino acids: CASSPQGASGYEQYF. In DNA form, the CDR3 reads TGTGCCAGCAGCCCACAGGGGGCGTCGGGATACGAGCAGTACTTC. Full variable domain (outside the CDR3, taken from reference TRBV9 and TRBJ2-7): DSGVTQTPKHLITATGQRVTLRCSPRSGDLSVYWYQQSLDQGLQFLIQYYNGEERAKGNILERFSAQQFPDLHSELNLSSLELGDSALYFCASSPQGASGYEQYFGPGTRLTVT.

The chain is built from TRBV5-4 and TRBJ2-3; the match to TRBD2 covers 7 bases. Germline V CDR1 and CDR2: SGHNT, YYREEE (reference sequence). This CDR3 contains 15 residues. The trim removed 2 bases at V and 15 bases at J, leaving 18 bases unmatched. The CDR3 region has the DNA TGTGCCAGCAGCTTCCCGTTACCGGGACTAACTCTCCAATATTTT. Amino acids: CASSFPLPGLTLQYF.

There are a few counts of this clone. The J gene is TRBJ2-1, the V gene TRBV10-1; 9 nucleotides line up with TRBD1. The CDR3 runs to 15 residues. V was clipped by 4 bases and J by 8 bases; unmatched bases: 9. Looked up from germline, CDR1 is WNHNN and CDR2 is SYGVQD (reference sequence). The CDR3 DNA reads TGCGCCAGCAGTGGGCGACAGGGGGGCATCCATGAGCAGTTCTTC. Translation gives CASSGRQGGIHEQFF.

The rearrangement uses TRBV5-6 and TRBJ2-7; D uncertain. V gave up 0 bases and J gave up 6 bases, with 4 bases separating them. CDR3 length: 11 residues. Germline V gene data show CDR1 as SGHDT and CDR2 as YYEEEE. In DNA form, the CDR3 reads TGTGCCAGCAGCTTGGGGCTCGAGCAGTACTTC. Protein sequence: CASSLGLEQYF. Combining the CDR3 with reference TRBV5-6 and TRBJ2-7 gives the whole variable domain DAGVTQSPTHLIKTRGQQVTLRCSPKSGHDTVSWYQQALGQGPQFIFQYYEEEERQRGNFPDRFSGHQFPNYSSELNVNALLLGDSALYLCASSLGLEQYFGPGTRLTVT.

This clone was counted once. J is TRBJ1-2 and V is TRBV6-4; 8 bases match TRBD1. The CDR3 has 16 residues. Germline CDR1 and CDR2: MRHNA and SNTAGT. Trimming removed 6 bases from V and 1 base from J; junction bases left unmatched: 10. CDR3 sequence: CASSHQGAKFNYGYTF. The CDR3 region has the DNA TGTGCCAGCAGCCACCAGGGGGCCAAATTTAACTATGGCTACACCTTC.